This T cell receptor (beta chain) is from a study of blood T cells in healthy people across ages. With a J-beta primer mix and a sample-barcoded 5' primer, a second PCR ran roughly 6 to 11 cycles. TCRdb re-called the 5' RACE reads with MiXCR, one entry per CDR3 protein. Among 1.5 million to 2 million distinct CDR3 sequences, more than 35% were seen once, and the ten largest hold 23%. The CDR3 runs to 16 residues. This receptor was obtained from a human donor in good health. Material: blood. This chain connects TRBV21-1 to TRBJ1-5; the table gives TRBD1 as D, unverified against the DNA. TRBV21-1 is designated a pseudogene. DNA of the CDR3: TGTGCCAGCCGAGCAGAGAGGGGGCCTTACAATCAGCCCCAGCATTTT. Residues: CASRAERGPYNQPQHF.